The 5 T cell receptor beta chains below were found in one sample sequenced in a study of vaccination and CD4 T cells after COVID-19. Antigens for these TCRs are unknown. With the Oncomine TCR Beta short-read assay, DNA from cultured CD4+ T cells was sequenced. TCRdb re-called the PCR reads through MiXCR, storing one row per CDR3 protein. The sample consists of 3,500 to 4,000 distinct CDR3 sequences, less than 20% of them appearing once. Treatment here: approximately 9-day PBMC culture with coronavirus spike peptide pools or control peptides (ViraFEST assay). The sample consisted of CD4+ T cells from blood, cultured in vitro. The source is a human donor who had recovered from COVID-19.

The genes are TRBV19 and TRBJ2-4; possibly TRBD1 or TRBD2 for D (6 bases each). Per the germline V gene, CDR1 is LNHDA and CDR2 is SQIVND (reference sequence). V shed 3 bases and J shed 0 bases, with 9 bases lying between them. The CDR3 extends over 15 amino acids. Here the CDR3 reads CASSIGGVAKNIQYF. In nucleotides, the CDR3 is TGTGCCAGTAGTATCGGGGGCGTAGCCAAAAACATTCAGTACTTC.

V gene TRBV5-1 combines with J gene TRBJ1-1; D might be TRBD1 (5 bases). This CDR3 spans 14 amino acids. V shed 0 bases and J shed 5 bases, with 11 bases lying between them. Germline CDR1 SGHRS, CDR2 YFSETQ. The CDR3 loop reads CASSLASRGTEAFF. The CDR3 region has the DNA TGCGCCAGCAGCTTGGCCAGTCGGGGGACTGAAGCTTTCTTT.

The V call is TRBV18, the J call TRBJ1-5, with a possible D match to TRBD1 (6 bases). V was trimmed by 3 bases and J by 0 bases, leaving 24 bases between them. Per germline, CDR1 KGHSH and CDR2 LQKENI. This CDR3 is built from 20 residues. CDR3 in amino acids: CASSPGASRPQTYSNQPQHF. For the CDR3, the DNA is TGTGCCAGCTCACCGGGGGCAAGCCGTCCACAAACGTATAGCAATCAGCCCCAGCATTTT.

This clonotype occurred a few times. The chain carries TRBV3-1 and TRBJ1-3; D uncertain. The germline gives CDR1 LGHDT, CDR2 YNNKEL (reference sequence). V lost 0 bases and J 4 bases, leaving 4 bases between the germline ends. The CDR3 is 13 residues long. The CDR3, as DNA: TGTGCCAGCAGCCAAGATGAGGGAAACACCATATATTTT. Translating it yields CASSQDEGNTIYF.

The rearrangement uses TRBV7-6 and TRBJ2-6, with 7 bases matching TRBD1. J lost 1 base, V lost 3 bases, and 12 bases had no gene match. Germline V lookup: CDR1 SGHVS, CDR2 FNYEAQ. The CDR3 extends over 19 amino acids. The CDR3 here is CASSFRAGGSPSGANVLTF. For the CDR3, the DNA is TGTGCCAGCAGCTTTCGTGCAGGGGGTAGCCCTTCTGGGGCCAACGTCCTGACTTTC.